The 19 T cell receptor beta chains reported below all come from one sample, sequenced in a study of shared clonotypes between healthy human individuals. The table came from immunoSEQ multiplex PCR; TCRdb's copy has only in-frame clones and leaves some out. The top ten hold about 1.7% of the sample, which has around 1,900,000 clones, 80% to 95% seen once. Terminally differentiated effector memory CD45RA+ cells were excluded from the naive CD8 cells, which were CD45RO-negative and positively selected for CCR7. The sample taken for sequencing was naive CD8+ T cells from PBMCs. These receptors came from a man aged 18 to 29 in good health. Some clones in this sample may be carry-over from other donors' samples.

Comments on this clone: This sample also contains other DNA sequences that code for the same CDR3. DNA of the CDR3: TGTGCCAGCAGCGTAGACCTGGGCGGCTACGAGCAGTACTTC. Encoded protein: CASSVDLGGYEQYF. The chain carries TRBV9 and TRBJ2-7; D gene ambiguous. V was trimmed by 0 bases and J by 3 bases, leaving 10 bases between them. CDR3 length: 14 amino acids. The germline gives CDR1 SGDLS, CDR2 YYNGEE. Full variable domain (remainder filled in from reference TRBV9 and TRBJ2-7): DSGVTQTPKHLITATGQRVTLRCSPRSGDLSVYWYQQSLDQGLQFLIQYYNGEERAKGNILERFSAQQFPDLHSELNLSSLELGDSALYFCASSVDLGGYEQYFGPGTRLTVT.

The chain employs TRBV19 and TRBJ1-2; 7 bases are shared with TRBD1. J was trimmed by 7 bases and V by 9 bases; bases with no gene match: 20. CDR1 is LNHDA, CDR2 SQIVND, per germline (reference sequence). This CDR3 region has 16 residues. The CDR3 nucleotides read TGTGCCAGCCTTAACCCGGGGACAGAGTTTGGCGCTGGCTACACCTTC. Amino acid sequence: CASLNPGTEFGAGYTF.

The CDR3 bases are TGCGCCAGCAGTGAGGGGCGGGAGGGGTTCACAGATACGCAGTATTTT. It is translated as CASSEGREGFTDTQYF. V gene TRBV10-2 combines with J gene TRBJ2-3; 9 bases map to TRBD2. Trimming removed 2 bases from V and 2 bases from J; junction bases left unmatched: 5. The CDR3 has 16 amino acids. CDR1 is WSHSY and CDR2 is SAAADI in the germline V gene.

The gene calls are TRBV4-2 and TRBJ2-1, with TRBD2 matching 7 bases. V shed 3 bases and J 6 bases; nucleotides not matched to a gene: 17. This CDR3 has 18 residues. The germline V gene has CDR1 LGHNA and CDR2 YNFKEQ. This CDR3 reads CASSQGGARLAFANEQFF. The CDR3, as DNA: TGTGCCAGCAGCCAGGGCGGGGCGAGACTAGCTTTTGCCAATGAGCAGTTCTTC.

V gene TRBV28 combines with J gene TRBJ2-7, with D possibly TRBD2 on 5 matching bases. Trimming removed 3 bases at V and 2 bases at J, with 17 bases between. The CDR3 has 16 residues. The germline V gene has CDR1 MDHEN and CDR2 SYDVKM. The CDR3 loop reads CASSFEGIPDPYEQYF. CDR3 DNA: TGTGCCAGCAGTTTTGAGGGCATCCCAGATCCCTACGAGCAGTACTTC.

Concerning this clone: Other DNA sequences within the sample encode an identical CDR3. The rearrangement links TRBV5-1 to TRBJ2-7; 7 bases agree with TRBD2. Germline CDR1 reads SGHRS; CDR2 reads YFSETQ. Germline trimming cut 0 bases from V and 3 bases from J; bases unmatched to any gene: 6. The CDR3 runs 15 residues. The CDR3 DNA reads TGCGCCAGCAGCTTGGGCCTAGCGGATTTCTACGAGCAGTACTTC. Protein product: CASSLGLADFYEQYF.

The genes are TRBV5-1 and TRBJ2-1, with TRBD2 matching over 9 bases. The junction had 3 bases not matched to a gene; V was cut back by 0 bases and J by 2 bases. Germline V CDR1 and CDR2: SGHRS, YFSETQ. The CDR3 runs 16 residues. The CDR3 coding sequence is TGCGCCAGCAGCTTGGAGGCGGGAGGGACCTACAATGAGCAGTTCTTC. As protein: CASSLEAGGTYNEQFF.

CDR3 nucleotides: TGTGCCAGCACCACAACAGGGTTAGAAGCTTTCTTT. This codes for CASTTTGLEAFF. The gene calls are TRBV7-9 and TRBJ1-1, with a possible D match to TRBD1 (6 bases). V dropped 7 bases and J dropped 8 bases, with 14 bases sitting between them. The germline V gene encodes CDR1 SEHNR and CDR2 FQNEAQ (reference sequence). The CDR3 spans 12 residues.

The genes are TRBV27 and TRBJ2-7; 9 positions match TRBD1. The CDR3 totals 16 residues. The V gene's germline CDR1 is MNHEY and CDR2 SMNVEV (reference sequence). Trimming cost V 6 bases and J 1 base; bases outside gene matches: 10. The CDR3 coding sequence is TGTGCCAGCAGCCCATCACAGGGGGCCTTGTCCTACGAGCAGTACTTC. Translating it yields CASSPSQGALSYEQYF.

The rearrangement joins TRBV30 to TRBJ1-2, with D uncertain. Deletions cut 1 base from V and 6 bases from J, with 12 bases between. Germline CDR1 reads GTSNPN; CDR2 reads SVGIG (reference sequence). This CDR3 is 13 amino acids long. The CDR3 DNA reads as TGTGCCTGGAGTGCATTAGGTCTTGATGGCTACACCTTC. The encoded protein is CAWSALGLDGYTF.

Details on this clone: Other nucleotide sequences from this sample produce the same CDR3. The chain uses TRBV6-5 and TRBJ2-6; a possible D gene is TRBD2 (6 bases). Trimming left V 2 bases short and J 4 bases short, with 9 bases between. CDR1 is MNHEY, CDR2 SVGAGI, per germline. The CDR3 sequence is 15 residues long. The CDR3 nucleotides are TGTGCCAGCAGTTACGGGGGGAGCGGGGCCAACGTCCTGACTTTC. Encoded protein: CASSYGGSGANVLTF.

The chain recombines TRBV27 with TRBJ2-7, with 8 bases fitting TRBD2. This CDR3 region has 15 residues. V shed 3 bases, J shed 4 bases, and the junction held 8 bases outside the gene matches. Germline CDR1 MNHEY, CDR2 SMNVEV (reference sequence). The CDR3 reads CASSFSVAGSYEQYF. The CDR3 DNA reads TGTGCCAGCAGTTTTTCGGTAGCGGGAAGTTACGAGCAGTACTTC.

Worth noting for this clone: A read error is possible here, since a much larger clone lies one base away. The same CDR3 is also encoded by other DNA sequences in this sample. The chain carries TRBV28 and TRBJ1-5; TRBD1 is a possible D gene (5 bases). This CDR3 contains 14 residues. Germline V gene data show CDR1 as MDHEN and CDR2 as SYDVKM. With 5 bases removed from V and 1 base from J, the gap between germline ends came to 9 bases. DNA of the CDR3: TGTGCCAGCAGTCCCCGGGACAGCAATCAGCCCCAGCATTTT. It specifies CASSPRDSNQPQHF.

This chain uses TRBV28 with TRBJ2-1, with unresolved D. The CDR3 is made up of 21 amino acids. Germline V lookup: CDR1 MDHEN, CDR2 SYDVKM. V gave up 3 bases and J gave up 4 bases, with 31 bases separating them. The CDR3 sequence: CASSFDGPQITDPPTYNEQFF. CDR3 nucleotide sequence: TGTGCCAGCAGTTTTGATGGCCCTCAGATCACCGACCCGCCAACTTACAATGAGCAGTTCTTC.

The chain has TRBV7-9 and TRBJ1-2, with D possibly TRBD1 on 5 matching bases. The CDR3 spans 14 residues. The V end lost 3 bases, the J end lost 10 bases, and 18 bases lay between the germline ends. Per germline, CDR1 SEHNR and CDR2 FQNEAQ (reference sequence). CDR3 protein: CASSLAGPRVFYTF. The CDR3 DNA sequence: TGTGCCAGCAGCTTGGCGGGACCACGGGTTTTCTACACCTTC.

This clone turned up a few times. The chain links TRBV28 to TRBJ2-2; D is unclear. Germline loops: CDR1 MDHEN, CDR2 SYDVKM. Trimming removed 7 bases at V and 6 bases at J, with 12 bases between. This CDR3 is built from 13 residues. The CDR3 DNA follows: TGTGCCAGCACTGGAGCGTCAGCCGGGGAGCTGTTTTTT. It yields the protein CASTGASAGELFF.

V is TRBV9 and J is TRBJ1-2, with D perhaps matching TRBD1 (6 bases). Trimming left V 0 bases short and J 2 bases short, with 11 bases between. The CDR3 spans 15 residues. The germline CDR1 and CDR2 sequences are SGDLS and YYNGEE. CDR3 residues: CASSVARDTNYGYTF. For the CDR3, the DNA is TGTGCCAGCAGCGTAGCTAGGGACACAAACTATGGCTACACCTTC.

The chain employs TRBV28 and TRBJ2-3; 7 bases match TRBD2. The CDR3 has 16 amino acids. Germline trimming cut 7 bases from V and 4 bases from J; bases unmatched to any gene: 14. The V gene's germline CDR1 is MDHEN and CDR2 SYDVKM. The CDR3 DNA reads TGTGCCAGCACCCCCTTGGCGGGAGTAGAAGCAGATACGCAGTATTTT. It specifies CASTPLAGVEADTQYF. The whole variable domain, remainder taken from reference TRBV28 and TRBJ2-3, is DVKVTQSSRYLVKRTGEKVFLECVQDMDHENMFWYRQDPGLGLRLIYFSYDVKMKEKGDIPEGYSVSREKKERFSLILESASTNQTSMYLCASTPLAGVEADTQYFGPGTRLTVL.

The chain recombines TRBV7-9 with TRBJ2-3, with 10 bases aligning to TRBD2. V lost 4 bases to trimming and J lost 4 bases; unmatched junction nucleotides: 5. Germline V gives CDR1 SEHNR, CDR2 FQNEAQ (reference sequence). The CDR3 runs 15 residues. The CDR3 nucleotides are TGTGCCAGCAGCTCTACTAGCGGGACTGCAGATACGCAGTATTTT. Protein sequence: CASSSTSGTADTQYF.